This TCR beta chain was observed in a study of OX40 agonist ivuxolimab in advanced cancers. The sample holds a few counts of this clone. As yet, its antigen is unknown. The data were produced by immunoSEQ multiplex PCR, yet TCRdb's version contains in-frame clones alone and is incomplete. The data show under 90,000 clones, 84% seen once. Study outcomes and limitations: At doses 0.1 to 3.0 mg/kg, CD4+ and CD8+ clones expanded.

This CDR3 comprises 13 residues. Germline values: CDR1 SGHTS, CDR2 YDEGEE. Trimming took off 2 bases at V and 1 base at J, with 7 bases between the two ends. The chain couples TRBV5-8 to TRBJ2-7; D gene uncertain. The material sequenced was CD4+ or CD8+ T cells sorted from blood, taken in a trial of the OX40 agonist ivuxolimab. The source is an adult with an advanced solid tumor such as melanoma, head and neck, liver or kidney cancer. CDR3 DNA: TGTGCCAGCAGCTTACGTGGATCCTACGAGCAGTACTTC. Translation gives CASSLRGSYEQYF.